This T cell receptor beta chain emerged from a study of blood T cell repertoires in COVID-19. On the study more broadly: Samples came from the United States, Italy and Spain, spanning acute and convalescent COVID-19. The analysed material was cDNA or gDNA that came from T cells, B-cell-depleted T cells, or PBMCs.

Trimming shortened V by 10 bases and J by 2 bases, and 14 bases separated the two germline ends. CDR3 length: 13 amino acids. Germline V gene data show CDR1 as ENHRY and CDR2 as SYGVKD. Authors' data handling: Amplification with reference gene primers provided the estimates of nucleated cell counts. Produced via immunoSEQ multiplex PCR; TCRdb's table is partial and in-frame only. V and J calls and clone size come straight from that table; D and trimming were deduced from the DNA. The repertoire includes over 100,000 clones, around 78% of them detected once, and over 15% sits in the top ten. This chain links TRBV10-3 with TRBJ1-2; D possibly corresponds to TRBD1 (6 bases). The source is a woman aged 60-70 years with acute or convalescent COVID-19. Sequences were obtained from peripheral blood. The CDR3 reads CATSLQGNYGYTF. CDR3 DNA: TGTGCCACCTCCCTACAGGGAAACTATGGCTACACCTTC.